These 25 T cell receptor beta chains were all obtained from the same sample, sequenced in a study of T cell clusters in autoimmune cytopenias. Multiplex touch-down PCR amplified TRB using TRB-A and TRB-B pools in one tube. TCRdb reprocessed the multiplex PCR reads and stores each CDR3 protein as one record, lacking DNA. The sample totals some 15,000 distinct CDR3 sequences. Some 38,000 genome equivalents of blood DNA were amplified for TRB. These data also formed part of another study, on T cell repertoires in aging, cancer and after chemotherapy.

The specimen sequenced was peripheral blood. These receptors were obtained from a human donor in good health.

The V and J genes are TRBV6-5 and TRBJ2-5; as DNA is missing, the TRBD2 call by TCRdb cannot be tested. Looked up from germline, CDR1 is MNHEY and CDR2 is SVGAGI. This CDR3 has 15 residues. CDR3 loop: CASSYASGSLETQYF.

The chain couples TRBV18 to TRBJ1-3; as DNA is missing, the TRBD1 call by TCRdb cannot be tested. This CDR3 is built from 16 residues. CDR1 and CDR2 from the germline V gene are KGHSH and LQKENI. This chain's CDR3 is CASSPGAAYSGNTIYF.

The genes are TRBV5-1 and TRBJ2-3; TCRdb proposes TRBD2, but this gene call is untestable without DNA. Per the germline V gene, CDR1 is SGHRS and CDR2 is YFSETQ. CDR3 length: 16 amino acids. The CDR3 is CASSLASNSGKDTQYF.

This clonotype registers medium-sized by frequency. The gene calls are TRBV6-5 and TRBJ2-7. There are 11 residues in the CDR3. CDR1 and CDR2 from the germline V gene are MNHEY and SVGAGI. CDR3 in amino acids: CATQTSYEQYF.

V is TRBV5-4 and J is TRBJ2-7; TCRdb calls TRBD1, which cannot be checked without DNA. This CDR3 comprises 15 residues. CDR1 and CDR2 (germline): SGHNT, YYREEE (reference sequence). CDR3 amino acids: CASSPDRRITYEQYF.

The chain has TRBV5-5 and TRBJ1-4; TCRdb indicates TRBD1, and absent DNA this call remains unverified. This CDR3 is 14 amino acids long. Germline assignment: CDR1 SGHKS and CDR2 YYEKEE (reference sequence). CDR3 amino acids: CASSFGDRNEKLFF.

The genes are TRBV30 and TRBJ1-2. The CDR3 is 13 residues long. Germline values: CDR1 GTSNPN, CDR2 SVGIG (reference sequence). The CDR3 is CAWSVVAMGGYTF.

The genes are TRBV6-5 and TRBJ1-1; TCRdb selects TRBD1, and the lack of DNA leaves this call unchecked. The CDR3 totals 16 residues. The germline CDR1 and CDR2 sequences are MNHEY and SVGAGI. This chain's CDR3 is CASSYLPGTGGGEAFF.

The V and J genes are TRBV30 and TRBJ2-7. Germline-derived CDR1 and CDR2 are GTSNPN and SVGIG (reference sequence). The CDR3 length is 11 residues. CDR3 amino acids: CAWSRIYEQYF.

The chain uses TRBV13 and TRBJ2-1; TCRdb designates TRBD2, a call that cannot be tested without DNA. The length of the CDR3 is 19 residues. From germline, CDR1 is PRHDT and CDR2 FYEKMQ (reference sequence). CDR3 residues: CASSRLTRTSGSQYNEQFF.

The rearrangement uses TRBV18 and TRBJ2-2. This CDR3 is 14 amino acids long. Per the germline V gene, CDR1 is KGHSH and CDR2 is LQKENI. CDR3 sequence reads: CASSPLTNTGELFF.

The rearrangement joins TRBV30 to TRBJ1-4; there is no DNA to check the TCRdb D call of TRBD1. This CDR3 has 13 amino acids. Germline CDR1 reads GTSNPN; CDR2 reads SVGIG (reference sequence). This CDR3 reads CAWDRVEGEKLFF.

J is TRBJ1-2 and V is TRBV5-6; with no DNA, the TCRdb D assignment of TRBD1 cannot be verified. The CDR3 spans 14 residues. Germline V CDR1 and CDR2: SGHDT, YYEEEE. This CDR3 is CASSFGTGVYGYTF.

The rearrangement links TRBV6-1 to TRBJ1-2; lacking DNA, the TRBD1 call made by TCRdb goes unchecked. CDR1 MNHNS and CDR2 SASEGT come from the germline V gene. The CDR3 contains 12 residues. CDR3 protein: CASLRTAYGYTF.

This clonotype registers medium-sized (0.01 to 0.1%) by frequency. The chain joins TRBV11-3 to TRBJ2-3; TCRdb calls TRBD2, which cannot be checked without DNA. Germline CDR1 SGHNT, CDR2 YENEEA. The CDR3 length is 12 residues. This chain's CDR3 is CASSYGGRTQYF.

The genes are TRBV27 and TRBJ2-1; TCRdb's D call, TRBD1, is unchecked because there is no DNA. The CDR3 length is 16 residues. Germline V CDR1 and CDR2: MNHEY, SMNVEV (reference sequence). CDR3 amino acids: CASSLSAGTLYNEQFF.

CDR3 loop: CASSNNYEKLFF. V is TRBV5-1 and J is TRBJ1-4. The V gene's germline CDR1 is SGHRS and CDR2 YFSETQ. The CDR3 contains 12 residues.

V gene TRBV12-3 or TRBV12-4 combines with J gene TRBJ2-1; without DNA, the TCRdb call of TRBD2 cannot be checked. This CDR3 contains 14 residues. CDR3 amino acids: CASSLLAGKNEQFF.

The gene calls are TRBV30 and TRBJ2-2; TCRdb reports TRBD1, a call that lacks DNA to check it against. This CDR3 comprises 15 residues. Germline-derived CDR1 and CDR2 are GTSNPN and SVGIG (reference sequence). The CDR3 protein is CAWSVDRRGPGELFF.

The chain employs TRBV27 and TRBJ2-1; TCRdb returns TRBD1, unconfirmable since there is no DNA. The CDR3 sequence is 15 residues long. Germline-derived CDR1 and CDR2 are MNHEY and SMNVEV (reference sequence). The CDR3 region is CASSFRGGNYNEQFF.

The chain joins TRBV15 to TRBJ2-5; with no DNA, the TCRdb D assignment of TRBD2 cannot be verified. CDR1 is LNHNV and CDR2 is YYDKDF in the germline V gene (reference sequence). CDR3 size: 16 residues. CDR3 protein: CATSRRLAGARETQYF.

The CDR3 loop reads CARSFPRERNEQFF. V is TRBV5-3 and J is TRBJ2-1; the TCRdb D gene call, TRBD1, has no DNA to confirm it. TRBV5-3 is labeled an ORF, and its function is uncertain. This CDR3 has 14 residues.

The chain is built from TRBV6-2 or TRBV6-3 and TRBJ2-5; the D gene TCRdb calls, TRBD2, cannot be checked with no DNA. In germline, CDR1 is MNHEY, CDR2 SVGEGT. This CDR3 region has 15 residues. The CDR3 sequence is CASSYSGLVGETQYF.

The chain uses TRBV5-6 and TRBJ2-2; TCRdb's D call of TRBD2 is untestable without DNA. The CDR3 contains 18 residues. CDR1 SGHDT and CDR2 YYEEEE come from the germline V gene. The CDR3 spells CASSPRLLAGGVTGELFF.

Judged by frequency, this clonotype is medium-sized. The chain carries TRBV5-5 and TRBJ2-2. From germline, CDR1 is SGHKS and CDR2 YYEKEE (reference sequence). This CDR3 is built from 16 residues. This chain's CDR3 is CASSFYNSRNTGELFF. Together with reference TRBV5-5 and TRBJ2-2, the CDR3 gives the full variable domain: DAGVTQSPTHLIKTRGQQVTLRCSPISGHKSVSWYQQVLGQGPQFIFQYYEKEERGRGNFPDRFSARQFPNYSSELNVNALLLGDSALYLCASSFYNSRNTGELFFGEGSRLTVL.